This T cell receptor (beta chain) was captured by sequencing in a study of T cells after yellow fever vaccination (dated by TCRdb to between 2017 and 2020). Context from the whole study: The SMART-Seq v4 Ultra Low Input RNA kit was used to prepare libraries from fractions with low cell numbers. To follow T-cell clones before and after primary and booster YFV17D yellow fever vaccination, bulk TCR alpha and beta repertoires were sequenced over time. Two healthy male donors, one aged 18 to 30 and one aged 30 to 40 years, made up the cohort. Blood was drawn at multiple timepoints before and after primary and secondary immunization, with bulk PBMC replicates and cell subsets isolated.

Overall study results and their limits: Compared with the primary T-cell response, the secondary T-cell response was faster but weaker, reaching its peak on day 5 rather than on day 15. After the booster, most clones that had expanded after primary vaccination were detected again (around 95% of CD4 and around nine tenths of CD8), suggesting broad maintenance of memory. Computational filtering was needed because FACS-sorted repertoires could contain abundant contaminating clonotypes from the bulk population. A small share of clonotypes was detected in both CD4 and CD8 compartments, with the overlap likely arising from convergent recombination. Because only a couple of donors were included in the study, the extent to which the findings can be generalized is limited.

TCR cDNA was synthesized by 5'RACE template switching, which introduced a universal primer site and unique molecular identifiers. Priming for cDNA synthesis came from both the TCR alpha and TCR beta constant segments. Library amplification involved two PCR steps, and the second step added sample barcodes and sequencing adapters. Sequencing of the libraries was done on either Illumina HiSeq 2500 (2x100 bp) or NovaSeq (2x150 bp). In the source study's methods: MIGEC handled demultiplexing of reads and collapsing into UMI consensus sequences, while MiXCR performed V(D)J alignment. Clonotypes responding to the vaccine were identified with edgeR on replicate PBMC samples, with the criteria of FDR below 0.01 and a log2 fold change above 5 up to day 15. Each bulk clonotype received a CD4 or CD8 identity based on whether the sequenced CD4 or CD8 repertoire contained that clonotype at higher abundance. Using fastp at Q25 and MiXCR, TCRdb reprocessed the public reads and kept productive beta chains. Entries that share a CDR3 protein sequence are merged under the most common genes and DNA. TCRdb assigned the V and J calls; the authors' analysis was not used. The sample records under 700,000 distinct CDR3 sequences, around a sixth of which are singletons. The ten largest clones add up to approximately 15% of the sample.

The label giving this sample's treatment or condition can be read as: live attenuated yellow fever vaccine strain. At each blood-draw timepoint, two biological replicates of bulk PBMCs were obtained. PBMCs were isolated from peripheral blood using a standard Ficoll-Paque protocol. RNA was extracted with TriZol from bulk PBMCs, CD4 and CD8 fractions, and dextramer-positive and dextramer-negative fractions. The CDR1 and CDR2 encoded by the germline V gene are SGHTA and FQGNSA. From cysteine to phenylalanine, the CDR3 is 13 amino acids long. Only CDR3 DNA remains: 39 bases, in frame from the first base. Deletion took 5 bases off V and 4 bases off J, with a span of 10 bases between the germline ends. This clonotype was found many times. Its recognized antigen is unknown. Base qualities were left out, and no much larger clone turns up one base away.

Specimen: PBMCs, collected around 5 days after the first yellow fever vaccination. This TCR was sampled from a young man who received the YFV17D yellow fever vaccine. In this chain, TRBV7-2 is recombined with TRBJ2-3, with the D gene not clear enough to name. For the CDR3, the sequence is CASSVIISDTQYF. DNA sequence: TGTGCCAGCAGCGTAATAATCTCAGATACGCAGTATTTT.